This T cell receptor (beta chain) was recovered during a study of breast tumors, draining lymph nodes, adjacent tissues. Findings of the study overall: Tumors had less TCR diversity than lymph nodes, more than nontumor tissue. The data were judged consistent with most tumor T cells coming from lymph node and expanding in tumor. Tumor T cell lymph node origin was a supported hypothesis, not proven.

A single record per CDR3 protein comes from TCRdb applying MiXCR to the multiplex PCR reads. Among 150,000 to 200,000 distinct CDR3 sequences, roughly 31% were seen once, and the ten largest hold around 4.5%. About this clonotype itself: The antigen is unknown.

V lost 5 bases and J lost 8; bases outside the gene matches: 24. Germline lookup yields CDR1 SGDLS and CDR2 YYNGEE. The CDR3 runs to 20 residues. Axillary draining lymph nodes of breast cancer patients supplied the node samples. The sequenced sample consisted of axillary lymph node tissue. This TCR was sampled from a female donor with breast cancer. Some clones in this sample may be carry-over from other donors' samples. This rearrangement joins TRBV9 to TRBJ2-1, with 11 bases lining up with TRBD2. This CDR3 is CASSLDRTSGLKRAVDEQFF. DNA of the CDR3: TGTGCCAGCAGTTTAGATCGGACTAGCGGGCTCAAAAGGGCTGTAGATGAGCAGTTCTTC.